The rows below give T cell receptor beta chains drawn from one sample of a study of STAT3 mutations in large granular lymphocyte leukemia. The repertoire was sequenced with immunoSEQ multiplex PCR; TCRdb's copy has only in-frame clones and lacks some. The sample yields around 4,500 clones, approximately 78% seen once. Sequenced input: peripheral blood mononuclear cells. These receptors all come from a man aged 35-49 years with T-cell large granular lymphocyte leukemia. Some clones in this sample may be carry-over from other donors' samples. The CDR3 runs from the conserved cysteine through the conserved F or W. The D gene is left open where the match is weak.

CDR3: CASSVDRVDEQFF; V: TRBV9; D: TRBD1; J: TRBJ2-1
CDR3: CAWSLGATYEQYF; V: TRBV30; D: .; J: TRBJ2-7
CDR3: CASITGGLNTEAFF; V: TRBV6-5; D: TRBD1; J: TRBJ1-1
CDR3: CASSQDILIAPLHF; V: TRBV4-1; D: .; J: TRBJ1-6
CDR3: CASSLLTRGADTQYF; V: TRBV5-4; D: .; J: TRBJ2-3
CDR3: CASRRTGQYSNQPQHF; V: TRBV19; D: TRBD1; J: TRBJ1-5
CDR3: CASSLVEGNEKLFF; V: TRBV5-1; D: .; J: TRBJ1-4
CDR3: CAWARQGANSPLHF; V: TRBV30; D: TRBD1; J: TRBJ1-6
CDR3: CASSTFTQIEAFF; V: TRBV19; D: .; J: TRBJ1-1
CDR3: CASSARIQGRDTEAFF; V: TRBV4-1; D: .; J: TRBJ1-1
CDR3: CASSPGTEDTEAFF; V: TRBV18; D: .; J: TRBJ1-1
CDR3: CASSVGLAGGRTADTQYF; V: TRBV9; D: TRBD2; J: TRBJ2-3
CDR3: CASSLQGGYGYTF; V: TRBV14; D: .; J: TRBJ1-2
CDR3: CASRQGTYEQYF; V: TRBV6-6; D: TRBD1; J: TRBJ2-7
CDR3: CASSDPRTADSYEQYF; V: TRBV7-9; D: .; J: TRBJ2-7
CDR3: CASRGQGKGDTQYF; V: TRBV5-1; D: .; J: TRBJ2-3
CDR3: CASSQDSYSTDTQYF; V: TRBV7-8; D: .; J: TRBJ2-3
CDR3: CASSLTGGERGANVLTF; V: TRBV5-6; D: TRBD1; J: TRBJ2-6
CDR3: CAWSVLANTEAFF; V: TRBV30; D: .; J: TRBJ1-1
CDR3: CASSLAQGAKNEQYF; V: TRBV5-4; D: TRBD1; J: TRBJ2-7
CDR3: CAWGDSNQPQHF; V: TRBV30; D: .; J: TRBJ1-5
CDR3: CSGHRGSGNTEAFF; V: TRBV29-1; D: TRBD1; J: TRBJ1-1
CDR3: CASSKGGGLYEQYF; V: TRBV25-1; D: .; J: TRBJ2-7
CDR3: CASSYLGTQETQYF; V: TRBV6-6; D: .; J: TRBJ2-5
CDR3: CATARDRGSTDTQYF; V: TRBV27; D: TRBD1; J: TRBJ2-3
CDR3: CASNLGLAETETQYF; V: TRBV28; D: TRBD2; J: TRBJ2-5